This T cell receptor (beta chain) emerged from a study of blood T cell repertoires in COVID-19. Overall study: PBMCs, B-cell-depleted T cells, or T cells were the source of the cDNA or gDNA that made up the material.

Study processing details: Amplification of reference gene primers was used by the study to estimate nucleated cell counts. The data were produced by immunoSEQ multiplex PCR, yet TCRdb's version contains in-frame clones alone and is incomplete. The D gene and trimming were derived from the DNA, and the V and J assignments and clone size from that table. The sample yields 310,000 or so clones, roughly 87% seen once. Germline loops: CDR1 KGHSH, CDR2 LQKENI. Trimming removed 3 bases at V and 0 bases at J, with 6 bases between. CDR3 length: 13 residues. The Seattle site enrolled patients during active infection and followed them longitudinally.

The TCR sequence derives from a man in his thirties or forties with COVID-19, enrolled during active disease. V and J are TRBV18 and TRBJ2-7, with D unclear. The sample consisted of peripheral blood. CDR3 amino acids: CASSPASSYEQYF. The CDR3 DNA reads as TGTGCCAGCTCACCGGCCAGCTCCTACGAGCAGTACTTC.